This passage covers 27 T cell receptor beta chains from one sample sequenced in a study of T-cell reconstitution after alpha-beta-depleted transplantation in children. Preparation of the TCRbeta library involved a method that used unique molecular identifiers. TCRdb processed the PCR reads anew with MiXCR; each CDR3 protein has one entry. The sample lists more than 250,000 distinct CDR3 sequences, 9.9% seen once, with roughly a tenth in the top ten. The material sequenced was PBMCs from the stem cell graft donor, taken from the stem cell graft. The receptors were sampled from a human donor who donated a stem cell graft to a child with SCID.

The chain joins TRBV5-1 to TRBJ2-7; 10 positions agree with TRBD1. Germline V gene sequence: CDR1 SGHRS, CDR2 YFSETQ. The V and J ends lost 4 bases and 7 bases, in that order; junction bases with no gene match: 8. This CDR3 comprises 14 residues. For the CDR3, the DNA is TGCGCCAGCAGCAACCGGGACAGGGGCTGGGAGCAGTACTTC. Residues: CASSNRDRGWEQYF.

This chain links TRBV7-2 with TRBJ2-1; D not certain. This CDR3 is built from 16 residues. CDR1 and CDR2 (germline): SGHTA, FQGNSA. Trimming removed 0 bases from V and 1 base from J, with 10 bases in between. This CDR3 reads CASSLAGVGSYNEQFF. CDR3 nucleotide sequence: TGTGCCAGCAGCTTAGCTGGCGTTGGGTCCTACAATGAGCAGTTCTTC.

This clonotype was observed a few times. This chain connects TRBV7-9 to TRBJ2-5; D unresolved. Trimming cost V 1 base and J 5 bases, with 8 bases left between them. The germline CDR1 and CDR2 sequences are SEHNR and FQNEAQ (reference sequence). This CDR3 contains 13 residues. Written as DNA, the CDR3 is TGTGCCAGCAGCTTAGGAGTGGAGGAGACCCAGTACTTC. It codes for CASSLGVEETQYF. The whole variable domain, remainder taken from reference TRBV7-9 and TRBJ2-5, is DTGVSQNPRHKITKRGQNVTFRCDPISEHNRLYWYRQTLGQGPEFLTYFQNEAQLEKSRLLSDRFSAERPKGSFSTLEIQRTEQGDSAMYLCASSLGVEETQYFGPGTRLLVL.

This clonotype was detected a few times. The chain has TRBV4-2 and TRBJ2-1; 10 nucleotides agree with TRBD1. The germline CDR1 and CDR2 sequences are LGHNA and YNFKEQ. This CDR3 has 18 residues. V lost 1 base and J lost 0; bases outside the gene matches: 6. CDR3 nucleotides: TGTGCCAGCAGCCAAGGGATCGGGACAGGGGACTCCTACAATGAGCAGTTCTTC. As protein: CASSQGIGTGDSYNEQFF.

V gene TRBV7-8 combines with J gene TRBJ2-7; D is possibly TRBD1 (6 bases). The CDR3 totals 14 residues. The ends were cut back, 7 bases at V and 6 bases at J, with 19 bases in the middle. Germline CDR1 and CDR2: SGHVS and FQNEAQ. In DNA form, the CDR3 reads TGTGCCAGCACCCTAACAACAGGGAAAGGCGAGCAGTACTTC. It codes for CASTLTTGKGEQYF.

Ten or more counts support this clonotype. The chain carries TRBV24-1 and TRBJ2-2; D is undetermined. From germline, CDR1 is KGHDR and CDR2 SFDVKD. The V gene lost 3 bases and the J gene lost 0 bases, with 10 bases spanning the gap. CDR3 size: 16 residues. CDR3 residues: CATSDPSQSNTGELFF. The CDR3 DNA reads TGTGCCACCAGTGATCCATCCCAGTCGAACACCGGGGAGCTGTTTTTT.

The J gene is TRBJ1-1, the V gene TRBV2; tentatively, D is TRBD1 (6 bases). The V end lost 2 bases, the J end lost 0 bases, and 22 bases lay between the germline ends. CDR1 and CDR2 from the germline V gene are SNHLY and FYNNEI. The CDR3 is made up of 19 amino acids. CDR3 protein: CASSERLRGFLEMNTEAFF. In nucleotides, the CDR3 is TGTGCCAGCAGTGAACGGTTGAGGGGGTTTTTAGAAATGAACACTGAAGCTTTCTTT. The whole variable domain, remainder taken from reference TRBV2 and TRBJ1-1, is EPEVTQTPSHQVTQMGQEVILRCVPISNHLYFYWYRQILGQKVEFLVSFYNNEISEKSEIFDDQFSVERPDGSNFTLKIRSTKLEDSAMYFCASSERLRGFLEMNTEAFFGQGTRLTVV.

In this sample, this clonotype turned up many times. The V call is TRBV20-1, the J call TRBJ2-3; D not resolved. In germline, CDR1 is DFQATT, CDR2 SNEGSKA (reference sequence). This CDR3 comprises 15 residues. V gave up 1 base and J gave up 0 bases, with 11 bases separating them. The CDR3 region is CSARGTYLSTDTQYF. CDR3 DNA sequence: TGCAGTGCTAGAGGGACGTATTTGAGCACAGATACGCAGTATTTT.

The chain combines TRBV20-1 with TRBJ2-1; TRBD1 matches 11 bases. Germline V gene data show CDR1 as DFQATT and CDR2 as SNEGSKA (reference sequence). The length of the CDR3 is 14 residues. Germline trimming cut 6 bases from V and 6 bases from J; bases unmatched to any gene: 7. CDR3 sequence reads: CSAPTGQGGNEQFF. CDR3 nucleotide sequence: TGCAGTGCCCCTACGGGACAGGGGGGCAATGAGCAGTTCTTC.

The chain carries TRBV20-1 and TRBJ2-1; D gene unclear. Trimming removed 5 bases at V and 7 bases at J, with 12 bases between. The CDR3 consists of 12 residues. Germline V gives CDR1 DFQATT, CDR2 SNEGSKA (reference sequence). The CDR3 bases are TGCAGTGCTCTTAAAGGCGTAAATGAGCAGTTCTTC. It is translated as CSALKGVNEQFF.

This clonotype was seen more than once but under ten times. This chain connects TRBV12-3 or TRBV12-4 to TRBJ2-1; possibly TRBD1 for D (6 bases). CDR3 length: 15 residues. V was pared by 1 base and J by 6 bases, with 13 bases between. The DNA for the CDR3 is TGTGCCAGCAGTTTAGGGCAGGGGATTTCCAATGAGCAGTTCTTC. Translated, it gives CASSLGQGISNEQFF.

The chain carries TRBV5-6 and TRBJ2-1, with TRBD1 matching 7 bases. CDR3 length: 13 amino acids. CDR1 and CDR2 (germline): SGHDT, YYEEEE. Losses at the gene ends were 4 bases for V and 9 bases for J; bases not matched to a gene: 7. The CDR3 nucleotides read TGTGCCAGCAGCCCAACCACAGGGGCTGAGCAGTTCTTC. Translation gives CASSPTTGAEQFF. Using reference TRBV5-6 and TRBJ2-1 for the parts outside the CDR3, the full variable domain is DAGVTQSPTHLIKTRGQQVTLRCSPKSGHDTVSWYQQALGQGPQFIFQYYEEEERQRGNFPDRFSGHQFPNYSSELNVNALLLGDSALYLCASSPTTGAEQFFGPGTRLTVL.

This chain uses TRBV20-1 with TRBJ2-5; 15 nucleotides match TRBD2. The CDR3 is 17 residues long. V lost 0 bases and J lost 6; bases outside the gene matches: 8. The germline V gene encodes CDR1 DFQATT and CDR2 SNEGSKA (reference sequence). In DNA form, the CDR3 reads TGCAGTGCTAGAGATCTTGGACTAGCGGGGGGGCCCAAGACCCAGTACTTC. Its protein is CSARDLGLAGGPKTQYF.

The chain combines TRBV6-2 or TRBV6-3 with TRBJ2-2; no firm D call. The CDR3 length is 12 residues. Germline V gene lookup returns CDR1 MNHEY and CDR2 SVGEGT. V lost 7 bases, J lost 6 bases, and 9 bases lay in between. CDR3 nucleotides: TGTGCCAGCATGTACGGGCCCGGGGAGCTGTTTTTT. This translates into CASMYGPGELFF.

This clonotype appeared a few times. The chain recombines TRBV20-1 with TRBJ2-1, with D possibly matching TRBD1 (6 bases). This CDR3 spans 17 amino acids. V lost 3 bases to trimming and J lost 0 bases, with 18 bases between them. From germline, CDR1 is DFQATT and CDR2 SNEGSKA (reference sequence). CDR3 sequence (DNA): TGCAGTGCTAGGGCCCGGGACACATCACGCTCCTACAATGAGCAGTTCTTC. Amino acid sequence: CSARARDTSRSYNEQFF.

This clonotype was detected only a few times. The V gene is TRBV12-3 or TRBV12-4, the J gene TRBJ2-1, with D hard to call. CDR3 size: 15 residues. V was trimmed by 3 bases and J by 2 bases, leaving 11 bases between them. CDR3 residues: CASSFERVAYNEQFF. CDR3 sequence (DNA): TGTGCCAGCAGTTTTGAAAGGGTGGCCTACAATGAGCAGTTCTTC.

This clonotype was seen more than once but under ten times. The rearrangement joins TRBV5-4 to TRBJ2-1; 9 positions match TRBD1. This CDR3 has 15 amino acids. With V trimmed by 3 bases and J by 6 bases, 7 bases remained unmatched. Germline values: CDR1 SGHNT, CDR2 YYREEE (reference sequence). The CDR3 is CASSSRDRAPNEQFF. DNA of the CDR3: TGTGCCAGCAGCTCTAGGGACAGGGCCCCCAATGAGCAGTTCTTC. Full variable domain (rest looked up from reference TRBV5-4 and TRBJ2-1): ETGVTQSPTHLIKTRGQQVTLRCSSQSGHNTVSWYQQALGQGPQFIFQYYREEENGRGNFPPRFSGLQFPNYSSELNVNALELDDSALYLCASSSRDRAPNEQFFGPGTRLTVL.

This clonotype was seen only a few times. The chain uses TRBV12-3 or TRBV12-4 and TRBJ2-1; no definite D call. Between the trimmed V and J ends, which lost 3 bases and 10 bases, there was a span of 10 bases. The CDR3 length is 12 residues. In nucleotides, the CDR3 is TGTGCCAGCAGTTTTGGATCGAGAGAGCAGTTCTTC. Encoded protein: CASSFGSREQFF.

The gene calls are TRBV6-5 and TRBJ2-1, with D hard to call. The CDR3 runs to 13 residues. V shed 2 bases and J shed 9 bases, with 11 bases lying between them. Germline V lookup: CDR1 MNHEY, CDR2 SVGAGI. Here the CDR3 DNA reads TGTGCCAGCAGTTACCTAACAACGACTGAGCAGTTCTTC. It specifies CASSYLTTTEQFF.

This clonotype was seen at least ten times. CDR3 loop: CSASRDRGLSGQPQHF. CDR3 sequence (DNA): TGCAGTGCAAGTAGGGACAGGGGGCTAAGTGGTCAGCCCCAGCATTTT. The V gene is TRBV20-1, the J gene TRBJ1-5; 12 positions agree with TRBD1. V lost 6 bases to trimming and J lost 6 bases; unmatched junction nucleotides: 12. CDR1 and CDR2 (germline): DFQATT, SNEGSKA (reference sequence). This CDR3 is built from 16 residues.

This clonotype has ten or more counts. The chain has TRBV29-1 and TRBJ1-1; D is possibly TRBD1 (5 bases). The CDR3 loop spans 13 amino acids. Per the germline V gene, CDR1 is SQVTM and CDR2 is ANQGSEA. Trimming removed 2 bases at V and 2 bases at J, with 9 bases between. The CDR3 here is CSVEKGINTEAFF. In nucleotides, the CDR3 is TGCAGCGTTGAAAAGGGGATCAACACTGAAGCTTTCTTT. The entire variable domain, with the rest obtained from reference TRBV29-1 and TRBJ1-1, is as follows: SAVISQKPSRDICQRGTSLTIQCQVDSQVTMMFWYRQQPGQSLTLIATANQGSEATYESGFVIDKFPISRPNLTFSTLTVSNMSPEDSSIYLCSVEKGINTEAFFGQGTRLTVV.

The chain couples TRBV6-5 to TRBJ1-3, with TRBD1 matching over 7 bases. Per the germline V gene, CDR1 is MNHEY and CDR2 is SVGAGI. This CDR3 contains 14 residues. V trimming: 4 bases; J trimming: 7 bases; junction bases outside the gene matches: 7. The CDR3 here is CASSLTQTGNTIYF. The CDR3 bases are TGTGCCAGCAGTTTGACTCAGACAGGGAACACCATATATTTT.

Notes on this clonotype: Being one base from a much bigger clone, this may be a read error. CDR3 nucleotide sequence: TGCGCCAGCATGCAGGCAGCGAACACCGGGGAGCTGTTTTTT. Translated, it gives CASMQAANTGELFF. V gene TRBV5-1 combines with J gene TRBJ2-2, with D unresolved. V dropped 6 bases and J dropped 0 bases, with 9 bases sitting between them. CDR3 length equals 14 residues. Per the germline V gene, CDR1 is SGHRS and CDR2 is YFSETQ.

This clonotype occurred many times. V is TRBV11-3 and J is TRBJ1-1, with 9 bases lining up with TRBD1. Germline loops: CDR1 SGHNT, CDR2 YENEEA. The length of the CDR3 is 14 residues. J lost 4 bases, V lost 4 bases, and 4 bases had no gene match. CDR3 sequence (DNA): TGTGCCAGCAGCTCCGGACAGGGGAGCACTGAAGCTTTCTTT. Protein sequence: CASSSGQGSTEAFF.

This clonotype occurred a few times. J is TRBJ2-7 and V is TRBV29-1; D might be TRBD1 or TRBD2, each matching 5 bases. Trimming removed 4 bases from V and 2 bases from J, with 9 bases in between. CDR1 and CDR2 from the germline V gene are SQVTM and ANQGSEA. This CDR3 has 12 residues. Here the CDR3 DNA reads TGCAGCGTTGCAATGGGACCCTACGAGCAGTACTTC. Amino acid sequence: CSVAMGPYEQYF.

This chain links TRBV2 with TRBJ2-5; D ambiguous. The germline V gene encodes CDR1 SNHLY and CDR2 FYNNEI. Trimming removed 4 bases at V and 2 bases at J, with 8 bases between. There are 13 residues in the CDR3. CDR3 DNA sequence: TGTGCCAGCAGTGTGGTACAGCAAGAGACCCAGTACTTC. Encoded protein: CASSVVQQETQYF.

This chain connects TRBV20-1 to TRBJ2-1, with D maybe TRBD1 (8 bases). CDR3 length: 16 amino acids. V was cut by 4 bases and J by 9 bases, with 25 bases left in between. Germline V CDR1 and CDR2: DFQATT, SNEGSKA (reference sequence). The CDR3 here is CSATVLRQGRGSEQFF. In DNA, the CDR3 is TGCAGTGCTACAGTGCTTCGACAGGGGAGGGGCAGTGAGCAGTTCTTC.